What follows is one T cell receptor beta chain and its context. This specimen comes from a study of T-cell reconstitution after alpha-beta-depleted transplantation in children. Unique molecular identifiers were built into the TCRbeta library. Each CDR3 protein is one row after TCRdb ran MiXCR on the PCR reads. The table records about 610,000 distinct CDR3 sequences, roughly 10% of them present only once. Germline loops: CDR1 SGHAT, CDR2 FQNNGV. There are 13 residues in the CDR3. V lost 5 bases and J 4 bases, leaving 9 bases between the germline ends. The sequence was collected from a human donor who donated a stem cell graft to a child with acute myeloid leukemia. This sample comprised PBMCs from the stem cell graft donor, obtained from the stem cell graft. The chain has TRBV11-2 and TRBJ2-1; possibly TRBD2 for D (5 bases). CDR3 coding DNA: TGTGCCAGCAGCGAGGGAGCGTACAATGAGCAGTTCTTC. This translates into CASSEGAYNEQFF. The complete variable domain, with remaining parts taken from reference TRBV11-2 and TRBJ2-1, reads EAGVAQSPRYKIIEKRQSVAFWCNPISGHATLYWYQQILGQGPKLLIQFQNNGVVDDSQLPKDRFSAERLKGVDSTLKIQPAKLEDSAVYLCASSEGAYNEQFFGPGTRLTVL.